This passage covers 22 T cell receptor beta chains from one sample sequenced in a study of T-cell memory formation after mild COVID-19. TCRdb re-analysed the 5' RACE reads in MiXCR, keeping a single row per CDR3 protein. The table has fewer than 600,000 distinct CDR3 sequences, about 20% seen once; the top ten hold approximately 8%. Sequenced: PBMCs or a T cell subset sorted from them (not recorded which). These receptors came from an adult woman who had mild COVID-19 (a few samples of this study predate the infection). Cell type and time point are not known.

J is TRBJ2-2 and V is TRBV6-4; 8 bases map to TRBD2. This CDR3 comprises 14 residues. Germline V gene data show CDR1 as MRHNA and CDR2 as SNTAGT. V shed 3 bases and J 3 bases; nucleotides not matched to a gene: 0. The CDR3 loop is CASSELADTGELFF. The DNA for the CDR3 is TGTGCCAGCAGTGAACTAGCGGACACCGGGGAGCTGTTTTTT.

The table lists this clonotype with a few counts. The chain is built from TRBV20-1 and TRBJ2-5, with 9 bases identical to TRBD2. CDR1 is DFQATT and CDR2 is SNEGSKA in the germline V gene (reference sequence). CDR3 length: 16 amino acids. Trimming removed 0 bases from V and 4 bases from J; junction bases left unmatched: 9. CDR3 DNA: TGCAGTGCTAGAGAGGGCGGCGGGAGGGCCACAGAGACCCAGTACTTC. Protein: CSAREGGGRATETQYF.

The V and J genes are TRBV25-1 and TRBJ1-1; 7 nucleotides line up with TRBD1. Germline CDR1 and CDR2: MGHDK and SYGVNS. The J segment lost 5 bases and the V segment lost 2 bases, leaving 8 bases of the junction unmatched. The CDR3 loop spans 15 amino acids. CDR3 amino acids: CASSEPPGGVTEAFF. The CDR3, as DNA: TGTGCCAGCAGTGAACCCCCAGGGGGAGTTACTGAAGCTTTCTTT. Drawing the rest from reference TRBV25-1 and TRBJ1-1, the complete variable domain is EADIYQTPRYLVIGTGKKITLECSQTMGHDKMYWYQQDPGMELHLIHYSYGVNSTEKGDLSSESTVSRIRTEHFPLTLESARPSHTSQYLCASSEPPGGVTEAFFGQGTRLTVV.

This rearrangement joins TRBV5-6 to TRBJ1-2; no firm D call. Germline V gene data show CDR1 as SGHDT and CDR2 as YYEEEE. V lost 0 bases and J 6 bases, leaving 12 bases between the germline ends. The CDR3 loop spans 14 amino acids. The CDR3 sequence is CASSLVRFGDGYTF. The CDR3 DNA is TGTGCCAGCAGCTTGGTCCGTTTTGGCGATGGCTACACCTTC.

V gene TRBV7-9 combines with J gene TRBJ2-5; D remains ambiguous. The CDR3 loop spans 14 amino acids. Germline CDR1 SEHNR, CDR2 FQNEAQ (reference sequence). The germline V and J ends were trimmed by 1 base and 8 bases, with 14 bases remaining between them. CDR3 DNA sequence: TGTGCCAGCAGCTTAGTTCTGGACCGGAGAACCCAGTACTTC. This codes for CASSLVLDRRTQYF.

The chain couples TRBV18 to TRBJ1-1; D call uncertain. The V gene lost 4 bases and the J gene lost 1 base, with 10 bases spanning the gap. The CDR3 runs 14 residues. Germline loops: CDR1 KGHSH, CDR2 LQKENI. The CDR3 sequence: CASSRETTNTEAFF. In DNA form, the CDR3 reads TGTGCCAGCTCACGGGAGACGACGAACACTGAAGCTTTCTTT.

CDR3 DNA: TGTGCCAGCAGTCCCAGCGGGAGTTCAGTCGGGGAGCTGTTTTTT. It yields the protein CASSPSGSSVGELFF. The chain employs TRBV12-3 or TRBV12-4 and TRBJ2-2, with TRBD2 matching 8 bases. There are 15 residues in the CDR3. The ends lost 5 bases at V and 7 bases at J; junction bases unmatched: 9.

The chain couples TRBV12-3 or TRBV12-4 to TRBJ2-1; TRBD2 matches at 14 bases. The CDR3 has 14 residues. J lost 8 bases, V lost 6 bases, and 3 bases had no gene match. CDR3 DNA: TGTGCCAGCAGACGGACTAGCGGGAGGTATGAGCAGTTCTTC. Protein product: CASRRTSGRYEQFF.

This sequence joins TRBV12-5 and TRBJ2-7, with a possible D match to TRBD2 (6 bases). V lost 4 bases and J lost 0, with 13 bases in between. CDR1 is LGHNT and CDR2 is FRNRAP in the germline V gene. CDR3 length: 15 amino acids. This CDR3 is CASGSSGVNSYEQYF. The CDR3 DNA reads as TGTGCTAGTGGTTCCTCGGGGGTAAACTCCTACGAGCAGTACTTC.

The rearrangement uses TRBV24-1 and TRBJ2-7, with D perhaps matching TRBD2 (5 bases). This CDR3 region has 13 residues. Germline CDR1 KGHDR, CDR2 SFDVKD. V was clipped by 5 bases and J by 4 bases, with 11 bases between them. CDR3 region: CATSVTGGYEQYF. CDR3 in DNA: TGTGCCACCAGTGTGACCGGCGGGTACGAGCAGTACTTC.

This clonotype was found many times. The chain carries TRBV7-8 and TRBJ2-3; a possible D gene is TRBD1 (6 bases). Trimming pared 2 bases from V and 2 bases from J, leaving 17 bases between. This CDR3 is 17 amino acids long. Germline V gene sequence: CDR1 SGHVS, CDR2 FQNEAQ. As DNA, the CDR3 is TGTGCCAGCAGCTTAATCGGTGGGGGCCACATCACAGATACGCAGTATTTT. It encodes CASSLIGGGHITDTQYF.

This clonotype was seen ten or more times. V is TRBV5-5 and J is TRBJ1-1; D uncertain. The V gene's germline CDR1 is SGHKS and CDR2 YYEKEE (reference sequence). This CDR3 has 15 amino acids. The germline V and J ends were trimmed by 2 bases and 1 base, with 12 bases remaining between them. For the CDR3, the DNA is TGTGCCAGCAGCTTACAACCCCAACCGAACACTGAAGCTTTCTTT. Its translation: CASSLQPQPNTEAFF.

The chain is built from TRBV6-6 and TRBJ2-1; the match to TRBD2 covers 8 bases. Germline V lookup: CDR1 MNHNY, CDR2 SVGAGI (reference sequence). This CDR3 comprises 15 residues. V lost 6 bases, J lost 9 bases, and 13 bases stayed unmatched. CDR3 loop: CASSTSSGGRGEQFF. The CDR3 nucleotides are TGTGCCAGCAGCACCTCGAGCGGGGGTCGCGGTGAGCAGTTCTTC.

The chain joins TRBV12-3 or TRBV12-4 to TRBJ1-5; D gene unclear. The CDR3 is 14 residues long. The V and J ends lost 1 base and 4 bases respectively, with 8 bases between them. CDR3 nucleotides: TGTGCCAGCAGTTTAGGGCCGCGTAATCAGCCCCAGCATTTT. It encodes CASSLGPRNQPQHF.

This chain links TRBV20-1 with TRBJ1-1; a weak D match, TRBD1 (5 bases). Germline assignment: CDR1 DFQATT and CDR2 SNEGSKA (reference sequence). V was clipped by 0 bases and J by 1 base, with 24 bases between them. The CDR3 has 19 residues. This CDR3 reads CSARDLSVGPEKPNTEAFF. The CDR3 region has the DNA TGCAGTGCTAGAGATCTTTCGGTGGGGCCTGAGAAGCCGAACACTGAAGCTTTCTTT.

This clonotype was counted at least ten times. At one of its ends the junction is not consistent with the germline gene, which may arise from a read error. The chain is built from TRBV7-3 and TRBJ2-2, with D unresolved. CDR1 SGHTA and CDR2 FQGTGA come from the germline V gene. This CDR3 comprises 12 residues. The CDR3 protein is CASSPTSGELFF. The CDR3 DNA reads TGCGCCAGCAGCCCGACCTCCGGGGAGCTGTTTTTT.

This rearrangement joins TRBV10-3 to TRBJ2-3, with TRBD2 as a possible D gene (6 bases). CDR3 length equals 13 residues. V was pared by 4 bases and J by 8 bases, with 13 bases between. The germline CDR1 and CDR2 sequences are ENHRY and SYGVKD. CDR3: CAISGDSGGTQYF. The CDR3 coding sequence is TGTGCCATCAGTGGGGACTCCGGCGGTACGCAGTATTTT.

This clonotype turned up a few times. The rearrangement links TRBV24-1 to TRBJ1-2, with unresolved D. The germline gives CDR1 KGHDR, CDR2 SFDVKD. The CDR3 is 12 amino acids. Trimming pared 6 bases from V and 8 bases from J, leaving 12 bases between. DNA of the CDR3: TGTGCCACCAGTTCAGCGACTGACGGCTACACCTTC. Translation gives CATSSATDGYTF.

The chain carries TRBV19 and TRBJ1-1, with a tentative D call TRBD1 (5 bases). The germline V gene has CDR1 LNHDA and CDR2 SQIVND (reference sequence). The ends were cut back, 7 bases at V and 1 base at J, with 10 bases in the middle. The CDR3 consists of 13 residues. This CDR3 is CASTITGNTEAFF. The CDR3 bases are TGTGCCAGTACTATTACAGGGAACACTGAAGCTTTCTTT.

V gene TRBV21-1 combines with J gene TRBJ2-7; TRBD2, as called in the table, went unchecked against the DNA. TRBV21-1 is a pseudogene. CDR3 length: 16 residues. The CDR3 loop is CASSKRTGSGKYEQYF. DNA for the CDR3: TGTGCCAGCAGCAAACGGACCGGGAGCGGGAAATACGAGCAGTACTTC.

This chain uses TRBV29-1 with TRBJ2-1; TRBD1 matches at 9 bases. With 6 bases clipped from V and 5 bases from J, the junction kept 5 bases outside the gene matches. The CDR3 extends over 13 amino acids. Germline CDR1 reads SQVTM; CDR2 reads ANQGSEA. As DNA, the CDR3 is TGCAGCGTCGTGGACAGGGGCCACAATGAGCAGTTCTTC. Its protein product is CSVVDRGHNEQFF.

J is TRBJ2-1 and V is TRBV6-1; D call uncertain. Looked up from germline, CDR1 is MNHNS and CDR2 is SASEGT. The CDR3 is 12 amino acids. V lost 8 bases to trimming and J lost 6 bases, with 11 bases between them. The CDR3, as DNA: TGTGCCAGCGGCGACGTGACCAATGAGCAGTTCTTC. It is translated as CASGDVTNEQFF.